This passage covers 20 T cell receptor beta chains from one sample sequenced in a study of tumor-infiltrating lymphocytes in primary liver carcinoma. A primer matching the constant region was used to make TCR beta cDNA from around 550 ng of total RNA. ARM-PCR, slightly modified, supplied the TCR beta libraries through three nested multiplex PCR rounds. The first two PCR rounds, around 11 cycles each, used TRBV1-TRBV30 forward primers and a C-beta reverse primer. TCRdb redid the calling of the multiplex PCR reads with MiXCR, one entry per CDR3 protein. This table holds roughly 180,000 distinct CDR3 sequences, 60% found once. Germline DNA was extracted too, while blood RNA derived from unsorted whole blood. Sequencing used peripheral blood. These receptor sequences come from a middle-aged man with primary liver carcinoma and hepatitis B virus infection.

Concerning this clonotype: An end of the junction does not agree with germline; a read error may underlie this. V is TRBV5-4 and J is TRBJ1-1, with D perhaps TRBD1 (6 bases). CDR3 size: 14 residues. Per germline, CDR1 SGHNT and CDR2 YYREEE (reference sequence). CDR3 loop: CASSLDRGDTGAFF. CDR3 sequence (DNA): TGTGCCAGCAGCCTGGACAGAGGAGACACTGGAGCTTTCTTT. The full variable domain, completed using reference TRBV5-4 and TRBJ1-1, is ETGVTQSPTHLIKTRGQQVTLRCSSQSGHNTVSWYQQALGQGPQFIFQYYREEENGRGNFPPRFSGLQFPNYSSELNVNALELDDSALYLCASSLDRGDTGAFFGQGTRLTVV.

This chain links TRBV29-1 with TRBJ2-7; 10 bases are shared with TRBD1. The junction had 11 bases not matched to a gene; V was cut back by 7 bases and J by 5 bases. This CDR3 contains 14 residues. Per the germline V gene, CDR1 is SQVTM and CDR2 is ANQGSEA. The CDR3 loop reads CSALRGTGANEQYF. CDR3 nucleotides: TGCAGCGCACTCCGCGGGACAGGGGCCAACGAGCAGTACTTC.

Comments on this clonotype: An end of the junction differs from the germline gene, which may be a read error. The chain combines TRBV6-1 with TRBJ1-1, with a weak D call TRBD1 (5 bases). The CDR3 is made up of 15 amino acids. The germline CDR1 and CDR2 sequences are MNHNS and SASEGT. The DNA of the CDR3 is TGTGCCAGCAGTGGCCTAGGGACGGTGAACACTGAACCTTTCTTT. Translating it yields CASSGLGTVNTEPFF.

As concerns this clonotype: Given a much more abundant clone one base away, this may be a read error. V usage is TRBV6-5 and J usage is TRBJ2-7, with D possibly matching TRBD2 (5 bases). The V gene's germline CDR1 is MNHEY and CDR2 SVGAGI. Trimming shortened V by 0 bases and J by 7 bases, and 10 bases separated the two germline ends. CDR3 length: 13 amino acids. Written as DNA, the CDR3 is TGTGCCAGCAGTTACTCCATAACGGGGGAGCAGTACTTC. Residues: CASSYSITGEQYF.

There are a few counts of this clonotype. CDR3 in amino acids: CASSLRHGGSSYEQYF. The CDR3 DNA reads TGTGCCAGCAGTTTAAGGCACGGCGGTTCCTCCTACGAGCAGTACTTC. The chain is built from TRBV28 and TRBJ2-7; D gene unclear. Germline V gene sequence: CDR1 MDHEN, CDR2 SYDVKM. The CDR3 contains 16 residues. V lost 2 bases and J lost 0, with 14 bases in between.

V is TRBV14 and J is TRBJ2-7; no reliable D call. Between the trimmed V and J ends, which lost 2 bases and 6 bases, there was a span of 11 bases. There are 13 residues in the CDR3. Germline V CDR1 and CDR2: SGHDN, FVKESK. CDR3 nucleotides: TGTGCCAGCAGCCAATTCGATAGAAGCGAGCAGTACTTC. This encodes CASSQFDRSEQYF. Drawing the rest from reference TRBV14 and TRBJ2-7, the complete variable domain is EAGVTQFPSHSVIEKGQTVTLRCDPISGHDNLYWYRRVMGKEIKFLLHFVKESKQDESGMPNNRFLAERTGGTYSTLKVQPAELEDSGVYFCASSQFDRSEQYFGPGTRLTVT.

The genes are TRBV6-6 and TRBJ1-2, with D hard to call. Trimming cost V 7 bases and J 6 bases, with 18 bases left between them. The V gene's germline CDR1 is MNHNY and CDR2 SVGAGI (reference sequence). This CDR3 region has 14 residues. In DNA, the CDR3 is TGTGCCAGCACCCTGGACGTGAATGCTAATGGCTACACCTTC. Translated, it gives CASTLDVNANGYTF.

The chain carries TRBV6-1 and TRBJ2-7; a possible D gene is TRBD1 (5 bases). The CDR3 covers 13 residues. CDR1 is MNHNS and CDR2 is SASEGT in the germline V gene. V lost 8 bases to trimming and J lost 3 bases, with 14 bases between them. CDR3 sequence: CASGATPVYEQYF. Written as DNA, the CDR3 is TGTGCCAGCGGGGCTACCCCCGTCTACGAGCAGTACTTC.

Comment on this clonotype: Possible read error: a much larger clone is one base away. V gene TRBV29-1 combines with J gene TRBJ2-7; perhaps TRBD1 as D (6 bases). This CDR3 region has 16 residues. V was shortened by 4 bases and J by 2 bases, with 21 bases between the two germline ends. Germline V lookup: CDR1 SQVTM, CDR2 ANQGSEA. CDR3: CSVGPRIGQTPYEQYF. CDR3 bases: TGCAGCGTTGGTCCCCGGATCGGACAGACCCCCTACGAGCAGTACTTC.

This clonotype was seen only a few times. The chain links TRBV6-2 or TRBV6-3 to TRBJ2-5, with D uncertain. The CDR3 is 12 amino acids. The V end was cut by 4 bases, the J end by 4 bases, with 7 bases between. Germline V gene data show CDR1 as MNHEY and CDR2 as SVGEGT. The CDR3 reads CASSFGGETQYF. The CDR3 region has the DNA TGTGCCAGCAGTTTTGGCGGAGAGACCCAGTACTTC.

The chain employs TRBV19 and TRBJ1-5; TRBD1 agrees at 7 bases. The CDR3 is 15 amino acids. After removal of 11 bases from V and 2 bases from J, the junction contained 12 bases not matched to a gene. Germline values: CDR1 LNHDA, CDR2 SQIVND (reference sequence). The CDR3 sequence is CASNRRQGGNQPQHF. In DNA, the CDR3 is TGTGCCTCTAACCGGAGACAGGGAGGCAATCAGCCCCAGCATTTT.

The V call is TRBV24-1, the J call TRBJ2-1, with D perhaps given as TRBD1 or TRBD2 (5 bases each). Trimming stripped 4 bases from V and 4 bases from J, with 13 bases between. This CDR3 is 15 amino acids long. Germline V lookup: CDR1 KGHDR, CDR2 SFDVKD. The DNA of the CDR3 is TGTGCCACCAGTGACTCGGGACCAACTTACAATGAGCAGTTCTTC. Residues: CATSDSGPTYNEQFF.

This clonotype was counted a few times. The chain recombines TRBV5-1 with TRBJ2-7; TRBD1 aligns across 10 bases. Trimming took 4 bases from V and 5 from J; bases not matched to a gene: 9. CDR1 SGHRS and CDR2 YFSETQ come from the germline V gene. The CDR3 is 15 amino acids. The CDR3 loop is CASSPLSGTGDEQYF. DNA of the CDR3: TGCGCCAGCAGCCCTCTATCCGGGACAGGGGACGAGCAGTACTTC.

This clonotype came up a few times. The conserved final phenylalanine or tryptophan is absent from the CDR3, which likely points to a read error. The chain has TRBV6-5 and TRBJ2-1; D is perhaps TRBD1 (5 bases). The CDR3 has 14 amino acids. V dropped 6 bases and J dropped 10 bases, with 19 bases sitting between them. The germline V gene encodes CDR1 MNHEY and CDR2 SVGAGI. The CDR3 spells CASRPLGQSNEQFV. The CDR3 DNA follows: TGTGCCAGCAGACCGCTTGGACAATCCAACGAGCAGTTCGTC.

For the CDR3, the DNA is TGCGCCAGCAGGGACGGCAGCCGAGGAGCTAGCAATCAGCCCCAGCATTTT. Translated: CASRDGSRGASNQPQHF. The gene calls are TRBV10-2 and TRBJ1-5; D uncertain. The V end was cut by 6 bases, the J end by 0 bases, with 18 bases between. Germline CDR1 reads WSHSY; CDR2 reads SAAADI. This CDR3 is 17 amino acids long.

In this sample, this clonotype turned up a few times. V usage is TRBV29-1 and J usage is TRBJ2-5, with D tentatively TRBD1 (6 bases). V was clipped by 0 bases and J by 2 bases, with 7 bases between them. The CDR3 is made up of 13 amino acids. Germline CDR1 and CDR2: SQVTM and ANQGSEA. Written as DNA, the CDR3 is TGCAGCGTTGAAGAAGGGGGTCAAGAGACCCAGTACTTC. Translation: CSVEEGGQETQYF.

J is TRBJ2-7 and V is TRBV6-1; D possibly uses TRBD1 or TRBD2 (5 bases each). Germline V gene sequence: CDR1 MNHNS, CDR2 SASEGT. The CDR3 length is 13 residues. V lost 7 bases and J lost 3, with 13 bases in between. CDR3 nucleotides: TGTGCCAGCACCCGGGACCCGATCTACGAGCAGTACTTC. It yields the protein CASTRDPIYEQYF.

V gene TRBV7-9 combines with J gene TRBJ1-5; D might be TRBD1 (6 bases). Trimming left V 1 base short and J 3 bases short, with 10 bases between. CDR3 length: 15 amino acids. From germline, CDR1 is SEHNR and CDR2 FQNEAQ (reference sequence). Written as DNA, the CDR3 is TGTGCCAGCAGCTTAGAGGGGGGCCCCAATCAGCCCCAGCATTTT. Encoded protein: CASSLEGGPNQPQHF.

This chain joins TRBV6-5 and TRBJ2-1; either TRBD1 or TRBD2 may fit D (6 bases each). Trimming left V 9 bases short and J 10 bases short, with 22 bases between. Germline assignment: CDR1 MNHEY and CDR2 SVGAGI. This CDR3 comprises 14 residues. CDR3 in amino acids: CASSKNSGAYEQFF. The DNA for the CDR3 is TGTGCCAGTTCCAAAAACTCGGGGGCCTACGAGCAGTTCTTC.

With regard to this clonotype: This may arise from a read error, as a much more abundant clone is one base away. The rearrangement uses TRBV11-2 and TRBJ2-1; TRBD1 is a possible D gene (5 bases). The V gene's germline CDR1 is SGHAT and CDR2 FQNNGV. The CDR3 runs to 13 residues. V shed 5 bases and J shed 8 bases, with 13 bases lying between them. Written as DNA, the CDR3 is TGTGCCAGCAGCCCGTTGTGGGGCGATGAGCAGTTCTTC. It encodes CASSPLWGDEQFF.